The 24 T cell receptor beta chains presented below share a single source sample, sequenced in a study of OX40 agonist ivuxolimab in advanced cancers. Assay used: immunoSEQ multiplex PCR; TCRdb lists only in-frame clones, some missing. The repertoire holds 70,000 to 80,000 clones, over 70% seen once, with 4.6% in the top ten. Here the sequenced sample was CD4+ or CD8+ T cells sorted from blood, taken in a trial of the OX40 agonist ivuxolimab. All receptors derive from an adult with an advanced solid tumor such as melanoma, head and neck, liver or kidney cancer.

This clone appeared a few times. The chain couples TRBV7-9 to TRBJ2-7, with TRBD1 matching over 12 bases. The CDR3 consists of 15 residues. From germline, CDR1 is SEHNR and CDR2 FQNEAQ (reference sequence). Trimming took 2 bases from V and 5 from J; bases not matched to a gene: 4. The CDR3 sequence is CASSLTGTGGNEQYF. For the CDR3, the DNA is TGTGCCAGCAGCTTAACCGGGACAGGGGGCAACGAGCAGTACTTC.

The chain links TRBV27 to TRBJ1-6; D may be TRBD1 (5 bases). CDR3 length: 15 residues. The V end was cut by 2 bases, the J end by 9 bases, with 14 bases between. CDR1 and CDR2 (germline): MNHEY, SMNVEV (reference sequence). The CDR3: CASSLPGPGPSPLHF. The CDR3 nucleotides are TGTGCCAGCAGTTTACCCGGGCCGGGGCCTTCACCCCTCCACTTT.

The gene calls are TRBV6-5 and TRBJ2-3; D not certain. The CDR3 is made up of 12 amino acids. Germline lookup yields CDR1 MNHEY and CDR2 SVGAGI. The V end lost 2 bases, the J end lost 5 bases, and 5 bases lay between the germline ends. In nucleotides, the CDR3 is TGTGCCAGCAGTTACCCGCAAGATACGCAGTATTTT. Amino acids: CASSYPQDTQYF.

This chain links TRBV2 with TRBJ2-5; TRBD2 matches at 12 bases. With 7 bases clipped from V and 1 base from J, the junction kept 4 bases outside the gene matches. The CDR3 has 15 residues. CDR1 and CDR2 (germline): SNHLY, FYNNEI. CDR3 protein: CASNLLAGGQETQYF. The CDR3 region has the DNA TGTGCCAGCAACCTACTAGCGGGGGGCCAAGAGACCCAGTACTTC.

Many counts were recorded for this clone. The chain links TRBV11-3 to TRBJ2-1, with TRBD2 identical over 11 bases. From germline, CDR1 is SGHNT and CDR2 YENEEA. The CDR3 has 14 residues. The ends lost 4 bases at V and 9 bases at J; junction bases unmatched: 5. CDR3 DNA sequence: TGTGCCAGCAGCTCGCATACTAGCGGGAGTGAGCAGTTCTTC. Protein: CASSSHTSGSEQFF.

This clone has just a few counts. DNA of the CDR3: TGTGCCAGCAGCTTTAGTACCTTGAACACCGGGGAGCTGTTTTTT. Protein sequence: CASSFSTLNTGELFF. The chain links TRBV7-8 to TRBJ2-2; D call uncertain. The CDR3 loop spans 15 amino acids. Germline values: CDR1 SGHVS, CDR2 FQNEAQ. With 3 bases removed from V and 1 base from J, the gap between germline ends came to 9 bases.

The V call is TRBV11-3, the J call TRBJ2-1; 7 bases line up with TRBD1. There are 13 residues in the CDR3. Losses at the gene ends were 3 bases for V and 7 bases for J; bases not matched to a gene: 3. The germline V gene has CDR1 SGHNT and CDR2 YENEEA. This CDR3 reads CASSLTGWNEQFF. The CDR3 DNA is TGTGCCAGCAGCTTGACAGGGTGGAATGAGCAGTTCTTC.

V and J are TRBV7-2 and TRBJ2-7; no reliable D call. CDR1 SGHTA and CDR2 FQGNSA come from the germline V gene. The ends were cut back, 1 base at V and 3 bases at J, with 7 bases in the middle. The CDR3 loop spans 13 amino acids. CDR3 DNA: TGTGCCAGCAGCTTAGAACAGAACTACGAGCAGTACTTC. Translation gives CASSLEQNYEQYF.

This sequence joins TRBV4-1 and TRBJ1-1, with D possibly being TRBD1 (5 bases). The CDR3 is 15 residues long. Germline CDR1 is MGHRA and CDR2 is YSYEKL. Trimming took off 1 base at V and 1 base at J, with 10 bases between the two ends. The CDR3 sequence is CASSQVGGTNTEAFF. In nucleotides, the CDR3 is TGCGCCAGCAGCCAAGTCGGGGGGACGAACACTGAAGCTTTCTTT.

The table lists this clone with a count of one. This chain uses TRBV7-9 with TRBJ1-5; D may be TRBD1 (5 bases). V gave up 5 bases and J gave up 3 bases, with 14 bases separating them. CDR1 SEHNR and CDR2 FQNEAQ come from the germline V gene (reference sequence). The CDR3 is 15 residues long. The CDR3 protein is CASSLGGFDNQPQHF. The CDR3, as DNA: TGTGCCAGCAGCCTTGGGGGTTTCGACAATCAGCCCCAGCATTTT.

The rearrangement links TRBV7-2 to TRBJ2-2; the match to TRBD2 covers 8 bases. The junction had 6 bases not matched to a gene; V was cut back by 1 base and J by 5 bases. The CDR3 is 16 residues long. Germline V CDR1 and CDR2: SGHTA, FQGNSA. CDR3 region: CASSLGGAGGTGELFF. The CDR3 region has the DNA TGTGCCAGCAGCTTAGGGGGTGCGGGGGGTACCGGGGAGCTGTTTTTT. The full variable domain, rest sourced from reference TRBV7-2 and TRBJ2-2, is GAGVSQSPSNKVTEKGKDVELRCDPISGHTALYWYRQSLGQGLEFLIYFQGNSAPDKSGLPSDRFSAERTGGSVSTLTIQRTQQEDSAVYLCASSLGGAGGTGELFFGEGSRLTVL.

The chain's CDR3 is CATSSMGREMNTEAFF. CDR3 DNA sequence: TGTGCCACCAGCAGTATGGGGCGGGAGATGAACACTGAAGCTTTCTTT. The chain has TRBV15 and TRBJ1-1; perhaps TRBD1 as D (5 bases). V lost 3 bases, J lost 0 bases, and 14 bases lay in between. This CDR3 comprises 16 residues. Germline V gene data show CDR1 as LNHNV and CDR2 as YYDKDF (reference sequence). Supplemented by reference TRBV15 and TRBJ1-1, the full variable domain reads DAMVIQNPRYQVTQFGKPVTLSCSQTLNHNVMYWYQQKSSQAPKLLFHYYDKDFNNEADTPDNFQSRRPNTSFCFLDIRSPGLGDTAMYLCATSSMGREMNTEAFFGQGTRLTVV.

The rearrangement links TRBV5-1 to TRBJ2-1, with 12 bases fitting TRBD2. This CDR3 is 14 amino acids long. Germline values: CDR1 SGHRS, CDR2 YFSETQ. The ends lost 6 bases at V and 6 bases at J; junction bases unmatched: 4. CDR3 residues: CASTGTSGSNEQFF. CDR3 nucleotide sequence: TGCGCCAGCACCGGGACTAGCGGGTCCAATGAGCAGTTCTTC.

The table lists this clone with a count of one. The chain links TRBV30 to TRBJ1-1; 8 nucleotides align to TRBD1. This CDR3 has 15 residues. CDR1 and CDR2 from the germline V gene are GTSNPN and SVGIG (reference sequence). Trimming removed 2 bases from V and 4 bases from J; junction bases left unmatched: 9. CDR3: CAWSRQGRVGTEAFF. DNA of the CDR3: TGTGCCTGGAGTCGACAGGGGCGCGTGGGCACTGAAGCTTTCTTT.

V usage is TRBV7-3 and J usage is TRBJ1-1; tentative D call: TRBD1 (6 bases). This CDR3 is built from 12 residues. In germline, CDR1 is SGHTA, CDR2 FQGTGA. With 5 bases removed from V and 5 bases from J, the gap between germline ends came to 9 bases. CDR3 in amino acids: CASSQGGTEAFF. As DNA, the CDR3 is TGTGCCAGCAGCCAAGGGGGGACTGAAGCTTTCTTT. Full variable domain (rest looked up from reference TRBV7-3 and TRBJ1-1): GAGVSQTPSNKVTEKGKYVELRCDPISGHTALYWYRQSLGQGPEFLIYFQGTGAADDSGLPNDRFFAVRPEGSVSTLKIQRTERGDSAVYLCASSQGGTEAFFGQGTRLTVV.

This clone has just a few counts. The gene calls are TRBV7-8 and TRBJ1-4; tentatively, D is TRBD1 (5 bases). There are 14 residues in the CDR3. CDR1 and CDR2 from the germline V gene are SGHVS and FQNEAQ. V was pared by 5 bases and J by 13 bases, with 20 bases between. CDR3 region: CASSPRDYGNGLFF. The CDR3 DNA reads TGTGCCAGCAGCCCCAGGGATTACGGTAATGGACTGTTTTTT.

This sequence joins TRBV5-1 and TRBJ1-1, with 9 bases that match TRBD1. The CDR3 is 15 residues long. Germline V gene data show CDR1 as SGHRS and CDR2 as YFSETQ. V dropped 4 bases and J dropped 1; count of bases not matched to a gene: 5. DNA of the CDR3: TGCGCCAGCAGCCTAGGGACAGGGAGGAACACTGAAGCTTTCTTT. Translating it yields CASSLGTGRNTEAFF.

This CDR3 is CASRLTGNSYEQYF. CDR3 nucleotide sequence: TGTGCCAGCAGGTTGACAGGGAATTCCTACGAGCAGTACTTC. The chain uses TRBV2 and TRBJ2-7, with TRBD1 matching over 7 bases. The germline CDR1 and CDR2 sequences are SNHLY and FYNNEI. The CDR3 extends over 14 amino acids. The V gene end was trimmed by 6 bases and the J gene end by 1 base; junction bases not matched to a gene: 6.

This CDR3 reads CASSEGDGETQYF. CDR3 DNA: TGTGCCAGCAGTGAAGGGGACGGAGAGACCCAGTACTTC. This rearrangement joins TRBV6-1 to TRBJ2-5; D may be TRBD1 or TRBD2 (5 bases each). The CDR3 runs to 13 residues. The ends were cut back, 1 base at V and 4 bases at J, with 7 bases in the middle. The V gene's germline CDR1 is MNHNS and CDR2 SASEGT.

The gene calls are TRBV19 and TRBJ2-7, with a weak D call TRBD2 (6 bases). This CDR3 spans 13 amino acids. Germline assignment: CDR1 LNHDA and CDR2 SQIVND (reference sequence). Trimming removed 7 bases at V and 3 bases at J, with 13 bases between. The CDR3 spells CASNSPGGYEQYF. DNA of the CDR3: TGTGCCAGTAACAGTCCCGGGGGCTACGAGCAGTACTTC. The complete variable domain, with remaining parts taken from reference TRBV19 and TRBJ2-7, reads DGGITQSPKYLFRKEGQNVTLSCEQNLNHDAMYWYRQDPGQGLRLIYYSQIVNDFQKGDIAEGYSVSREKKESFPLTVTSAQKNPTAFYLCASNSPGGYEQYFGPGTRLTVT.

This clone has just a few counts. The chain's CDR3 is CASSEGGQGGYEQYF. The CDR3, as DNA: TGTGCCAGCAGTGAAGGGGGACAGGGTGGCTACGAGCAGTACTTC. This chain uses TRBV2 with TRBJ2-7; 9 nucleotides agree with TRBD1. The ends lost 1 base at V and 3 bases at J; junction bases unmatched: 4. Germline-derived CDR1 and CDR2 are SNHLY and FYNNEI. The CDR3 runs to 15 residues.

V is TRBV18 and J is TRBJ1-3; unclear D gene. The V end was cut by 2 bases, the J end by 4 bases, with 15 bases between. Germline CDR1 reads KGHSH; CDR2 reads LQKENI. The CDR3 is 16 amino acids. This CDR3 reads CASSPGSPGTGNTIYF. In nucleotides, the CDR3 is TGTGCCAGCTCACCAGGTTCCCCGGGCACCGGAAACACCATATATTTT.

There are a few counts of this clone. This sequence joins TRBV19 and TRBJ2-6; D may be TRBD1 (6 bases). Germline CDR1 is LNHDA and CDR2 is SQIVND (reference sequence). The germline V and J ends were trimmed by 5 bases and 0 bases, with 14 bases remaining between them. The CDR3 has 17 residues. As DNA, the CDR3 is TGTGCCAGTAGTGAAGGACAGCCCCTCTCTGGGGCCAACGTCCTGACTTTC. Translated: CASSEGQPLSGANVLTF.

For the CDR3, the DNA is TGTGCCAGCAGCTTAGTCCCTTCCTACGAGCAGTACTTC. This sequence encodes CASSLVPSYEQYF. J is TRBJ2-7 and V is TRBV11-2; D gene uncertain. This CDR3 has 13 amino acids. Deletions cut 1 base from V and 1 base from J, with 5 bases between. Germline-derived CDR1 and CDR2 are SGHAT and FQNNGV.